This TCR beta chain was retrieved from a study of beta chain features in type 1 diabetes. With 1 base clipped from V and 9 bases from J, the junction kept 14 bases outside the gene matches. This CDR3 is built from 17 residues. Germline V lookup: CDR1 MGHRA, CDR2 YSYEKL. Expressed TCRB transcripts were sequenced because the isolated RNA had all been reverse transcribed beforehand. Clones were read by immunoSEQ multiplex PCR, and TCRdb kept only the in-frame ones, dropping some. The sample has 150,000 to 190,000 clones, roughly 11% seen once. The material sequenced was central memory CD4+ T cells from blood. This TCR came from a man aged 18-30 years in good health. The chain couples TRBV4-1 to TRBJ2-1; 8 bases are shared with TRBD2. The CDR3 loop is CASSQGLLAGGFSEQFF. The CDR3 nucleotides are TGCGCCAGCAGCCAAGGGCTACTTGCGGGAGGTTTTAGTGAGCAGTTCTTC.